This TCR beta chain was identified during a study of T cells in Graves' hyperthyroidism and ophthalmopathy. First hyperthyroidism diagnosis is when the blood sample was obtained, before any ophthalmopathy symptoms. From RNA transcripts, TCR beta CDR3 regions were amplified. The HTBI primer set drove a first-round RT-PCR of the TCR CDR3. One entry per CDR3 protein, called by TCRdb with MiXCR from the multiplex PCR reads. The repertoire has about 130,000 distinct CDR3 sequences, roughly a fifth of them found once; the top ten carry roughly 73%. Study results and limitations: Stable hyperthyroidism and ophthalmopathy were separated using 13 V-J signatures.

Comment on this clonotype: The antigen is not known.

The germline V gene has CDR1 LGHDT and CDR2 YNNKEL (reference sequence). V was pared by 3 bases and J by 7 bases, with 9 bases of the junction left unmatched. The CDR3 has 15 residues. Sequencing was carried out using blood. The chain couples TRBV3-1 to TRBJ2-7, with TRBD1 matching over 10 bases. This clonotype originated in a woman aged 45 to 65 with Graves' hyperthyroidism that later progressed to Graves' ophthalmopathy. CDR3 sequence (DNA): TGTGCCAGCAGCCACCCCGACAGGGGGCGCCGAGAGCAGTACTTC. Translating it yields CASSHPDRGRREQYF.